The table lists the clone carrying this T cell receptor (beta chain) with a few counts. Its specificity is not known. This CDR3 is built from 13 residues. Germline CDR1 LNHDA, CDR2 SQIVND (reference sequence). The V end lost 0 bases, the J end lost 6 bases, and 9 bases lay between the germline ends. MiXCR, applied by TCRdb to the 5' RACE reads, yields one record per CDR3 protein. The sample lists around 340,000 distinct CDR3 sequences, 8.5% to 9% occurring once. These data originate in a study of T cells after yellow fever vaccination. Study-wide results and limits: Just a small share of clonotypes turned up in the CD4 compartment as well as the CD8 compartment. A weaker secondary response peaked on day 5, the primary on day 15. Any FACS-sorted repertoire could hold abundant clonotypes that contaminate it from the bulk population. Reappearance after the booster was seen for most primary-vaccination clones, at approximately 97% CD4 and 70% to 90% CD8.

The TCR comes from a man aged 18 to 35 who received the YFV17D yellow fever vaccine. This chain joins TRBV19 and TRBJ2-7; no clear D. Sequencing was performed on PBMCs, taken on the day of the first yellow fever vaccination. For the CDR3, the DNA is TGTGCCAGTAGTATAGACCCAATGGTCGAGCAGTACTTC. Translation: CASSIDPMVEQYF.